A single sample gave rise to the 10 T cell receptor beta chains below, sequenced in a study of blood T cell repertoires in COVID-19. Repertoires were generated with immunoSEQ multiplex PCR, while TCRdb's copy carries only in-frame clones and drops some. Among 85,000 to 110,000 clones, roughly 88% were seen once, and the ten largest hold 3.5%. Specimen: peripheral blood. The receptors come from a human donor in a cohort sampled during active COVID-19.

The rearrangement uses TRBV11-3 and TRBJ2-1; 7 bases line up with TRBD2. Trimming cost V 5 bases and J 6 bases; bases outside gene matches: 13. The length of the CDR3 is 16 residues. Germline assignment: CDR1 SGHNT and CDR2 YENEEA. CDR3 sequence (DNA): TGTGCCAGCAGCCAAGCCCCGGGAGGAAGGTTCAATGAGCAGTTCTTC. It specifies CASSQAPGGRFNEQFF.

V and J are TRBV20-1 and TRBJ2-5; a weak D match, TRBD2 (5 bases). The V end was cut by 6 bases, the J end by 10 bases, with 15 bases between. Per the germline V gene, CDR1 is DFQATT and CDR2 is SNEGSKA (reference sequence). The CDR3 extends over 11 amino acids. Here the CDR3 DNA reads TGCAGTGCCAGACCTCATGGGAGCCAGTACTTC. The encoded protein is CSARPHGSQYF.

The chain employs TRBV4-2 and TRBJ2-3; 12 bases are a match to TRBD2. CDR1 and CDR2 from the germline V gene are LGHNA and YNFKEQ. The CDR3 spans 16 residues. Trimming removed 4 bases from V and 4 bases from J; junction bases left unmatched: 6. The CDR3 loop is CASSRGLAGISDTQYF. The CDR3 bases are TGTGCCAGCAGCCGAGGACTAGCGGGAATCTCAGATACGCAGTATTTT.

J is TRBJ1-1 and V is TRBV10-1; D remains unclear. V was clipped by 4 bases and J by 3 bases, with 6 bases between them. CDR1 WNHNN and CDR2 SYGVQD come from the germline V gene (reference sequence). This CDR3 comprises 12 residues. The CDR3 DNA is TGCGCCAGCAGTGCTTCGGACACTGAAGCTTTCTTT. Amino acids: CASSASDTEAFF.

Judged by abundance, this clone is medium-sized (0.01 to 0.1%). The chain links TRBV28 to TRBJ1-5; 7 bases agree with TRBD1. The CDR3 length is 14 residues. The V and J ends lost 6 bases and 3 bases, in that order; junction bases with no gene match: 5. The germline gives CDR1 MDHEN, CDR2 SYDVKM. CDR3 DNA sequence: TGTGCCAGCAGACTACAGGGGAACAATCAGCCCCAGCATTTT. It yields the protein CASRLQGNNQPQHF. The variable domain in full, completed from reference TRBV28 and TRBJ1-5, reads DVKVTQSSRYLVKRTGEKVFLECVQDMDHENMFWYRQDPGLGLRLIYFSYDVKMKEKGDIPEGYSVSREKKERFSLILESASTNQTSMYLCASRLQGNNQPQHFGDGTRLSIL.

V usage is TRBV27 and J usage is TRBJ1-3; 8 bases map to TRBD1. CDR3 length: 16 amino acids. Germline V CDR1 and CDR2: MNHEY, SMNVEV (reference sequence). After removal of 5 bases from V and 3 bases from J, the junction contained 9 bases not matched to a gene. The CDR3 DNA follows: TGTGCCAGCAGTAGGGGGACAGGAAAAAATGGAAACACCATATATTTT. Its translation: CASSRGTGKNGNTIYF.

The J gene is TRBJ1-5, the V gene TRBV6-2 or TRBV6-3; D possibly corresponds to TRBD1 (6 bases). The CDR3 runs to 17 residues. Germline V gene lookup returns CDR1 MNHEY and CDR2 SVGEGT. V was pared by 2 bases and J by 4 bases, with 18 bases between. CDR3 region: CASSYTRGQIQNQPQHF. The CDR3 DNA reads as TGTGCCAGCAGTTACACCCGCGGACAGATACAGAATCAGCCCCAGCATTTT.

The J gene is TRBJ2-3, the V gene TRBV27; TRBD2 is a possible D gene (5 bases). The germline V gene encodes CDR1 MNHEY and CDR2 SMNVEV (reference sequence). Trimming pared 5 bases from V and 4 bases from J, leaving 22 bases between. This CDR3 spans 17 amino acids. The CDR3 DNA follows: TGTGCCAGCAGTCTAGTCCCCCGGGAATCAGTGCCAGATACGCAGTATTTT. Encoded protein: CASSLVPRESVPDTQYF.

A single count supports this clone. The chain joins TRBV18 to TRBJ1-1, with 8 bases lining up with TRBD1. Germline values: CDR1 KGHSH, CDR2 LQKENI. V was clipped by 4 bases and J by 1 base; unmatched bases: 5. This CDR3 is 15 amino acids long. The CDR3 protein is CASSLMDRANTEAFF. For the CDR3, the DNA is TGTGCCAGCTCACTCATGGACAGGGCGAACACTGAAGCTTTCTTT.

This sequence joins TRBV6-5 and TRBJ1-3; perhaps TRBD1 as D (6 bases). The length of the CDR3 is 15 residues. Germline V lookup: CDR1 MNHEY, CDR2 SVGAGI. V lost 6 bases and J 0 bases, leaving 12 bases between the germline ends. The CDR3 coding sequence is TGTGCCAGCAGCCTGGACAGCTACTCTGGAAACACCATATATTTT. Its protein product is CASSLDSYSGNTIYF.